The 15 T cell receptor beta chains below come from one sample, sequenced in a study of blood T cell repertoires in COVID-19 (TCRdb year 2020). Library prep was done by the immunoSEQ multiplex PCR assay. Here the immuneACCESS table is served through TCRdb, limited to in-frame sequences with V and J called. Missing clones are a known gap in these copies; in checked studies unresolved V genes cover under half, and the rest lacks a known reason. The sample has 310,000 or so clones on record, more than 75% of them singletons. Of the sample, 1% to 1.5% is held by the ten largest clones. Material for sequencing was peripheral blood. The receptors stem from an older man with acute or convalescent COVID-19.

V usage is TRBV3-1 (or the pseudogene TRBV3-2) and J usage is TRBJ2-2; possible D gene TRBD1, 5 bases. V gave up 3 bases and J gave up 6 bases, with 8 bases separating them. The CDR3 is made up of 13 amino acids. In germline, CDR1 is LGHDT, CDR2 YNNKEL (reference sequence). CDR3 nucleotides: TGTGCCAGCAGCCAGGGGCGCGCCGGGGAGCTGTTTTTT. This codes for CASSQGRAGELFF.

This chain connects TRBV11-2 to TRBJ2-1; 7 bases are shared with TRBD1. The V gene's germline CDR1 is SGHAT and CDR2 FQNNGV. J was trimmed by 13 bases and V by 0 bases; bases with no gene match: 3. The CDR3 contains 12 residues. CDR3 bases: TGTGCCAGCAGCTTAGATAGGGACAGACAGTTCTTC. It specifies CASSLDRDRQFF.

The chain employs TRBV12-3 or TRBV12-4 and TRBJ2-7; TRBD1 might be the D (5 bases). With 4 bases removed from V and 1 base from J, the gap between germline ends came to 8 bases. This CDR3 region has 13 residues. The CDR3 loop reads CASSWAGSYEQYF. CDR3 nucleotides: TGTGCCAGCAGTTGGGCAGGGTCCTACGAGCAGTACTTC.

The V and J genes are TRBV10-3 and TRBJ2-3, with TRBD2 matching over 9 bases. J was trimmed by 8 bases and V by 2 bases; bases with no gene match: 8. This CDR3 is built from 15 residues. CDR1 and CDR2 from the germline V gene are ENHRY and SYGVKD. CDR3 DNA: TGTGCCATCAGTGAGGGTGCGGGGGGGACGGTTACGCAGTATTTT. Amino acids: CAISEGAGGTVTQYF.

The chain uses TRBV7-2 and TRBJ1-2; D is perhaps TRBD1 (5 bases). Trimming shortened V by 1 base and J by 5 bases, and 8 bases separated the two germline ends. CDR1 and CDR2 (germline): SGHTA, FQGNSA. The CDR3 extends over 13 amino acids. In DNA, the CDR3 is TGTGCCAGCAGCTTAGAAAGGGGATATGGCTACACCTTC. Translating gives CASSLERGYGYTF.

This clone occurred once. The V gene is TRBV5-4, the J gene TRBJ2-1, with 7 bases aligning to TRBD2. V gave up 3 bases and J gave up 12 bases; unmatched junction bases: 9. Germline-derived CDR1 and CDR2 are SGHNT and YYREEE (reference sequence). CDR3 length: 13 residues. CDR3 amino acids: CASSSGRGEVQFF. For the CDR3, the DNA is TGTGCCAGCAGCTCCGGACGGGGGGAAGTGCAGTTCTTC.

The J gene is TRBJ1-5, the V gene TRBV19, with TRBD1 matching over 7 bases. The germline CDR1 and CDR2 sequences are LNHDA and SQIVND (reference sequence). The CDR3 is 15 residues long. Trimming took 2 bases from V and 5 from J; bases not matched to a gene: 6. CDR3 nucleotide sequence: TGTGCCAGTAGTATACTAGACAGGGAAGATCAGCCCCAGCATTTT. Protein: CASSILDREDQPQHF.

The chain links TRBV20-1 to TRBJ2-5; D gene uncertain. Trimming took 0 bases from V and 5 from J, leaving 4 bases between them. The CDR3 is 11 amino acids. Germline-derived CDR1 and CDR2 are DFQATT and SNEGSKA (reference sequence). In nucleotides, the CDR3 is TGCAGTGCTAGAGATCAGGAGACCCAGTACTTC. This translates into CSARDQETQYF.

This clone has only one observation. V usage is TRBV7-8 and J usage is TRBJ1-2, with 8 bases that match TRBD1. From germline, CDR1 is SGHVS and CDR2 FQNEAQ. CDR3 length equals 14 residues. The trim removed 4 bases at V and 6 bases at J, leaving 7 bases unmatched. DNA of the CDR3: TGTGCCAGCAGCTCAGGGGGCGAACTCCATGGCTACACCTTC. Protein: CASSSGGELHGYTF.

V and J are TRBV6-5 and TRBJ2-7; the match to TRBD1 covers 12 bases. Germline CDR1 MNHEY, CDR2 SVGAGI. The CDR3 is 15 amino acids. V lost 6 bases, J lost 6 bases, and 9 bases stayed unmatched. The CDR3 region has the DNA TGTGCCAGCAGACAGACCGGGACAGGGGGCCGCGAGCAGTACTTC. This encodes CASRQTGTGGREQYF.

The chain employs TRBV30 and TRBJ1-1; D might be TRBD1 (5 bases). This CDR3 is 13 amino acids long. The germline V and J ends were trimmed by 7 bases and 1 base, with 13 bases remaining between them. Germline CDR1 GTSNPN, CDR2 SVGIG (reference sequence). Written as DNA, the CDR3 is TGTGCCTCCCTCTTACAGGAGAACACTGAAGCTTTCTTT. Translating it yields CASLLQENTEAFF.

The chain couples TRBV6-4 to TRBJ2-1; 9 bases line up with TRBD1. After removal of 0 bases from V and 3 bases from J, the junction contained 0 bases not matched to a gene. The CDR3 is 15 amino acids. CDR1 is MRHNA and CDR2 is SNTAGT in the germline V gene. The DNA for the CDR3 is TGTGCCAGCAGTGACTCGACAGGGGGCTACAATGAGCAGTTCTTC. Its translation is CASSDSTGGYNEQFF.

This rearrangement joins TRBV18 to TRBJ2-7; 9 bases are a match to TRBD1. This CDR3 region has 16 residues. CDR1 and CDR2 (germline): KGHSH, LQKENI. Trimming cost V 3 bases and J 2 bases; bases outside gene matches: 8. The CDR3 spells CASSPDRGQGPYEQYF. CDR3 in DNA: TGTGCCAGCTCACCTGATCGGGGACAGGGCCCCTACGAGCAGTACTTC. The whole variable domain, filled in from reference TRBV18 and TRBJ2-7, reads NAGVMQNPRHLVRRRGQEARLRCSPMKGHSHVYWYRQLPEEGLKFMVYLQKENIIDESGMPKERFSAEFPKEGPSILRIQQVVRGDSAAYFCASSPDRGQGPYEQYFGPGTRLTVT.

The chain links TRBV5-6 to TRBJ1-6; perhaps TRBD1 as D (6 bases). This CDR3 is built from 15 residues. Trimming took 2 bases from V and 8 from J, leaving 14 bases between them. From germline, CDR1 is SGHDT and CDR2 YYEEEE. DNA of the CDR3: TGTGCCAGCAGCTTACGACAGGCCCTAGATTCACCCCTCCACTTT. As protein: CASSLRQALDSPLHF.

The gene calls are TRBV10-3 and TRBJ1-5; D perhaps matches TRBD1 (6 bases). Germline V lookup: CDR1 ENHRY, CDR2 SYGVKD. The V and J ends lost 9 bases and 7 bases respectively, with 16 bases between them. There are 13 residues in the CDR3. CDR3 bases: TGTGCCATAGCCCCACAGGGAGAACAGCCCCAGCATTTT. This translates into CAIAPQGEQPQHF.